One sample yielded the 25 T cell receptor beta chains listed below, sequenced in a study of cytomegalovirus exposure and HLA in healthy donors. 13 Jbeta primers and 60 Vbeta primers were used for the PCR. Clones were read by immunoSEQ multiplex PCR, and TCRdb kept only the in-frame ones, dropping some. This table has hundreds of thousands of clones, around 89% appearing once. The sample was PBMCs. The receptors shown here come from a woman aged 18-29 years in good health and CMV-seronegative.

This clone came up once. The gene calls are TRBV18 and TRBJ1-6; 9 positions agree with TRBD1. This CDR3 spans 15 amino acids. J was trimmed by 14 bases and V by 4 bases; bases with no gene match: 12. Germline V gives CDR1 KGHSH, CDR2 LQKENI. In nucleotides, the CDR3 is TGTGCCAGCTCACTTCAGGACAGGGGAGAATCGGCCCTCCACTTT. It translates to CASSLQDRGESALHF.

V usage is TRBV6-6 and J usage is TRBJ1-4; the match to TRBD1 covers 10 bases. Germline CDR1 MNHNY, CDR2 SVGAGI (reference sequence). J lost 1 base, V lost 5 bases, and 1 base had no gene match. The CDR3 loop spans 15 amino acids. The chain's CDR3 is CASSDRGRTNEKLFF. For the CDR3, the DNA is TGTGCCAGCAGTGACAGGGGGCGAACTAATGAAAAACTGTTTTTT.

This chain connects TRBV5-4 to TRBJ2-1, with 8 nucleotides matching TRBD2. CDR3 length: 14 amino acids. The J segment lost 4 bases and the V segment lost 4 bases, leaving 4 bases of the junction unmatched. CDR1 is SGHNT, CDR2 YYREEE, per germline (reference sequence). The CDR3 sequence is CASSPTSAYNEQFF. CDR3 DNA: TGTGCCAGCAGCCCGACTAGCGCGTACAATGAGCAGTTCTTC.

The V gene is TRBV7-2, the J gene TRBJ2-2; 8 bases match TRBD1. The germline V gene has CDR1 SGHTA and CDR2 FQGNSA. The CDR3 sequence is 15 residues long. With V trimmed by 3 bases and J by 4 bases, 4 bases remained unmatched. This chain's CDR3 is CASSFDRGGTGELFF. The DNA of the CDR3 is TGTGCCAGCAGCTTCGACAGGGGAGGCACCGGGGAGCTGTTTTTT.

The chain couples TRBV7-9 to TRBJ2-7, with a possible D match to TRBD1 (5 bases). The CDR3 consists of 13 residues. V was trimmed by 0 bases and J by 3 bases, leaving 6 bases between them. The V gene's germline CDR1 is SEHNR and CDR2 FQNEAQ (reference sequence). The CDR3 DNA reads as TGTGCCAGCAGCTTAGCAGGGGACTACGAGCAGTACTTC. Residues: CASSLAGDYEQYF.

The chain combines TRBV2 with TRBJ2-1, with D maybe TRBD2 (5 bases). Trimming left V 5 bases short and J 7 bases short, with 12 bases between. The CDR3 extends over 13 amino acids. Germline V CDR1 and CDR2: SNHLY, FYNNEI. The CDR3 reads CASSPGRENEQFF. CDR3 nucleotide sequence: TGTGCCAGCAGTCCGGGTAGGGAGAATGAGCAGTTCTTC.

For the CDR3, the DNA is TGCGCCAGCAGCTTGGTTGGGGGGTACGAGCAGTACTTC. As protein: CASSLVGGYEQYF. The chain joins TRBV5-1 to TRBJ2-7, with D possibly matching TRBD2 (6 bases). Germline CDR1 SGHRS, CDR2 YFSETQ. The CDR3 covers 13 residues. V was pared by 0 bases and J by 4 bases, with 8 bases between.

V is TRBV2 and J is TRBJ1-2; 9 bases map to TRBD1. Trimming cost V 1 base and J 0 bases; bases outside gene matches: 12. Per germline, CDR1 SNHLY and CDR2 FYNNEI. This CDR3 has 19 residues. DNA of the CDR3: TGTGCCAGCAGTGAAGTCGGGGACAGGGAACTCTCTCCTAACTATGGCTACACCTTC. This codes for CASSEVGDRELSPNYGYTF.

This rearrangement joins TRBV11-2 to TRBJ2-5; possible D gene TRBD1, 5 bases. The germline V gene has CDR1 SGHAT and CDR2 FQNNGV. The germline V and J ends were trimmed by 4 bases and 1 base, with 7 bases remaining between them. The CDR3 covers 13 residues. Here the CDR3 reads CASSSGFQETQYF. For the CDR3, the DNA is TGTGCCAGCAGCTCAGGGTTCCAAGAGACCCAGTACTTC.

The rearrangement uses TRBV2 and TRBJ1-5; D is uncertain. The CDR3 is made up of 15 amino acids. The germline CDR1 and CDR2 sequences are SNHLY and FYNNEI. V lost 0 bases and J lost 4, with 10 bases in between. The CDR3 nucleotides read TGTGCCAGCAGTGAAGCAGAGACACATAATCAGCCCCAGCATTTT. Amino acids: CASSEAETHNQPQHF.

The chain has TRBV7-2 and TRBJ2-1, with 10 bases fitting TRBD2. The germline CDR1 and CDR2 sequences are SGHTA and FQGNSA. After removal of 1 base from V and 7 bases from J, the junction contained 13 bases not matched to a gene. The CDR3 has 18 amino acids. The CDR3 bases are TGTGCCAGCAGCTTAGTAGTGGCTAGCGGGAGTTTTTGGAATGAGCAGTTCTTC. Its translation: CASSLVVASGSFWNEQFF.

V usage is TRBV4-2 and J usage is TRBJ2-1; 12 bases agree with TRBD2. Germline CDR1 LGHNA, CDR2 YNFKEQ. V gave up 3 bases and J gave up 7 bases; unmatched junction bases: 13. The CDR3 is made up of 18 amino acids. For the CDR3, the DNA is TGTGCCAGCAGCCAGAACCCAGGGACTAGCGGGTCTGGGAATGAGCAGTTCTTC. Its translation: CASSQNPGTSGSGNEQFF.

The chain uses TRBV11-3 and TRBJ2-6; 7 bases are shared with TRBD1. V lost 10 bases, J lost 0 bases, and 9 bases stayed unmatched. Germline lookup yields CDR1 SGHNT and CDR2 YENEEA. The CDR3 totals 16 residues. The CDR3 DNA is TGTGCCATCTCAAAGGGACAGCGCTCTGGGGCCAACGTCCTGACTTTC. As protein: CAISKGQRSGANVLTF. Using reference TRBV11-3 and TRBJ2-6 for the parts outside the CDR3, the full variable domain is EAGVVQSPRYKIIEKKQPVAFWCNPISGHNTLYWYLQNLGQGPELLIRYENEEAVDDSQLPKDRFSAERLKGVDSTLKIQPAELGDSAVYLCAISKGQRSGANVLTFGAGSRLTVL.

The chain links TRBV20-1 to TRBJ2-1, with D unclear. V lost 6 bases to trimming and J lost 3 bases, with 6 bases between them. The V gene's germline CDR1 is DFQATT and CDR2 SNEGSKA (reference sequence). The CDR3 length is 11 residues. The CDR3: CSATSYNEQFF. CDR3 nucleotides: TGCAGTGCAACAAGCTACAATGAGCAGTTCTTC.

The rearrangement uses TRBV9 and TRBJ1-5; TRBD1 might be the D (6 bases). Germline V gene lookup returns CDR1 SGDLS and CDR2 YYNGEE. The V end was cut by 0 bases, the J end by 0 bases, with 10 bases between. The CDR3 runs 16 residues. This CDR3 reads CASSVGQAFSNQPQHF. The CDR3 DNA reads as TGTGCCAGCAGCGTAGGACAGGCCTTTAGCAATCAGCCCCAGCATTTT.

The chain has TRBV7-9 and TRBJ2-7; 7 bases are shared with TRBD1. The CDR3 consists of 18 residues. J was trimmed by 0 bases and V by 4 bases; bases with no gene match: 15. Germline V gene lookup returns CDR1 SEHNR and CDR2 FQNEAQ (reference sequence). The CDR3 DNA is TGTGCCAGCAGCTCCCGGGACAGTCAACCCACTTTCTCCTACGAGCAGTACTTC. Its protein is CASSSRDSQPTFSYEQYF.

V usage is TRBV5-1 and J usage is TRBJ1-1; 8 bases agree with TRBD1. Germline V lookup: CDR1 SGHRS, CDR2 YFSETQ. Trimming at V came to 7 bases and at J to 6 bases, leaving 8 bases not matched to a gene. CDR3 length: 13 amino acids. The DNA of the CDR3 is TGCGCCAGCGCAAGAGGACAGGGCGCTGAAGCTTTCTTT. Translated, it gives CASARGQGAEAFF.

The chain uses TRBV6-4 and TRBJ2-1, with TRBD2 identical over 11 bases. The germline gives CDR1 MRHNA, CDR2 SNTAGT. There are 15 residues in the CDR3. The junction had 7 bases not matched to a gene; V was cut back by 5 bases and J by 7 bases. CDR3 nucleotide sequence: TGTGCCAGCAGTCCCGGGACTAGCGGACCAAATGAGCAGTTCTTC. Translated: CASSPGTSGPNEQFF.

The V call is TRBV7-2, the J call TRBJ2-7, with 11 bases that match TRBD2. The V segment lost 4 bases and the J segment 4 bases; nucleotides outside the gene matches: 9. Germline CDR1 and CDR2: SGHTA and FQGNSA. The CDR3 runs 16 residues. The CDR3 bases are TGTGCCAGCAGCTCAGCCGGGACTAGCGGTATTTACGAGCAGTACTTC. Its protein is CASSSAGTSGIYEQYF.

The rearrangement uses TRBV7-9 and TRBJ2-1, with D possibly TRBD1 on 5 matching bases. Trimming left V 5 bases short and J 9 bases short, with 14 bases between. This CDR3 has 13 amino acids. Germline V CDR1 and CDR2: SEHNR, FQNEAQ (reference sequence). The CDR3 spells CASSQDQGTEQFF. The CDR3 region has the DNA TGTGCCAGCAGCCAAGACCAGGGTACTGAGCAGTTCTTC.

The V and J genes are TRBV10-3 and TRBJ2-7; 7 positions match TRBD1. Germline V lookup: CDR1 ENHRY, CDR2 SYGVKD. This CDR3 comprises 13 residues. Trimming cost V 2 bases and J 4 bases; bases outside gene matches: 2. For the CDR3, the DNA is TGTGCCATCAGTGAGGACAGGGAGTACGAGCAGTACTTC. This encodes CAISEDREYEQYF.

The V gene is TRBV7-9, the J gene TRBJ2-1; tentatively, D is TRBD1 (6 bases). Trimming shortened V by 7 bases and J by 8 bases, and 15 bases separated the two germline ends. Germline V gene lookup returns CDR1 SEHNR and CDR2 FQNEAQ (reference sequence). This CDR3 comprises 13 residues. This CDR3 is CASNKQGPHEQFF. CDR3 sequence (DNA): TGTGCCAGCAACAAACAGGGTCCACATGAGCAGTTCTTC.

The CDR3 reads CASSPGTGQSSLHF. The CDR3 coding sequence is TGTGCCAGCAGTCCCGGGACAGGGCAGTCATCCCTCCACTTT. The chain is built from TRBV11-2 and TRBJ1-6; 9 bases are shared with TRBD1. This CDR3 is 14 amino acids long. Looked up from germline, CDR1 is SGHAT and CDR2 is FQNNGV. With 6 bases clipped from V and 14 bases from J, the junction kept 11 bases outside the gene matches.

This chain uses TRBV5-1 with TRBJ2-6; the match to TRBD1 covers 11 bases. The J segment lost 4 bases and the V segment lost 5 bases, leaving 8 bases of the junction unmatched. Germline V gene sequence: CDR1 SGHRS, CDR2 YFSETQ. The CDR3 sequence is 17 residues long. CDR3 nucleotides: TGCGCCAGCAGAAGGACAGGGGGCGTGAGGGGGGCCAACGTCCTGACTTTC. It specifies CASRRTGGVRGANVLTF. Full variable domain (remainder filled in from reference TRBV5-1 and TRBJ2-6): KAGVTQTPRYLIKTRGQQVTLSCSPISGHRSVSWYQQTPGQGLQFLFEYFSETQRNKGNFPGRFSGRQFSNSRSEMNVSTLELGDSALYLCASRRTGGVRGANVLTFGAGSRLTVL.

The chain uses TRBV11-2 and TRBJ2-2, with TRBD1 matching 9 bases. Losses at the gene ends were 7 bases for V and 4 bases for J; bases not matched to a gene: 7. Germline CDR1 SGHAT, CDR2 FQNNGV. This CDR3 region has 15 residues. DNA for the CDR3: TGTGCCAGCATACGACAGGGGGTAGGCACCGGGGAGCTGTTTTTT. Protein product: CASIRQGVGTGELFF.